This T cell receptor (beta chain) appears in the sequencing data of a study of beta chain features in type 1 diabetes. About the study: Across all samples, some 110 million sorted cells were examined. Whole-study results and caveats: The influence of HLA type on TCRB rearrangement stayed undetermined. Shorter TCRB CDR3s, moderately but significantly so, marked every one of the four CD4+ subsets in Type 1 diabetes patients.

Comment on this clone: Its cognate antigen is unknown.

V lost 4 bases and J lost 0, with 7 bases in between. The germline CDR1 and CDR2 sequences are MNHEY and SVGAGI. The CDR3 has 14 residues. cDNA synthesis used the whole RNA isolate, giving expressed TCRB sequences. Some clones are missing from TCRdb's copy, which holds only in-frame ones; the method was immunoSEQ multiplex PCR. The sample includes a few hundred thousand clones, around a tenth of them seen just once. The sequence derives from a man between 25 and 39 years old with type 1 diabetes. This sequence joins TRBV6-5 and TRBJ2-1; no clear D gene. The specimen sequenced was central memory CD4+ T cells from blood. The CDR3 region is CASSLSDSYNEQFF. In nucleotides, the CDR3 is TGTGCCAGCAGTTTGAGCGACTCCTACAATGAGCAGTTCTTC.